Shown below are 32 T cell receptor beta chains from a single sample sequenced in a study of T cells in Graves' hyperthyroidism and ophthalmopathy. From RNA transcripts, TCR beta CDR3 regions were amplified. Initially, a first-round RT-PCR of the TCR CDR3 employed the HTBI primer set. One entry per CDR3 protein, called by TCRdb with MiXCR from the multiplex PCR reads. The table lists under 400,000 distinct CDR3 sequences, 13% of them singletons, with around a tenth in the top ten. Sequences were obtained from blood. The receptors come from a woman aged 18-30 years with Graves' hyperthyroidism.

The genes are TRBV5-1 and TRBJ2-3; 10 nucleotides agree with TRBD1. Germline loops: CDR1 SGHRS, CDR2 YFSETQ. Trimming cost V 5 bases and J 0 bases; bases outside gene matches: 6. There are 16 residues in the CDR3. CDR3 DNA sequence: TGCGCCAGCAGTTACGGGACAGGGGTTAGCACAGATACGCAGTATTTT. This encodes CASSYGTGVSTDTQYF.

CDR3 in DNA: TGTGCCAGCAGCCTCAGGGACGGGGAGCTGTTTTTT. Translating it yields CASSLRDGELFF. The chain has TRBV11-1 and TRBJ2-2; maybe TRBD1 (5 bases). The CDR3 covers 12 residues. V was trimmed by 5 bases and J by 7 bases, leaving 8 bases between them. Germline values: CDR1 SGHAT, CDR2 FQDESV (reference sequence).

This clonotype was seen a few times. V is TRBV9 and J is TRBJ2-1; the match to TRBD2 covers 10 bases. CDR3 length: 17 residues. Germline loops: CDR1 SGDLS, CDR2 YYNGEE. V lost 4 bases, J lost 8 bases, and 15 bases stayed unmatched. CDR3 amino acids: CASSPPDLAGAGHEQFF. CDR3 sequence (DNA): TGTGCCAGCAGCCCACCCGACCTAGCGGGAGCGGGCCATGAGCAGTTCTTC.

At least ten counts were recorded for this clonotype. V is TRBV6-2 or TRBV6-3 and J is TRBJ2-3; 11 nucleotides line up with TRBD2. The CDR3 totals 17 residues. Germline CDR1 MNHEY, CDR2 SVGEGT. V trimming: 6 bases; J trimming: 2 bases; junction bases outside the gene matches: 10. The CDR3 here is CASRSRLAGLSTDTQYF. In DNA, the CDR3 is TGTGCCAGCAGAAGCCGACTAGCGGGGCTCTCCACAGATACGCAGTATTTT.

This clonotype appeared many times. V and J are TRBV7-2 and TRBJ2-7; D ambiguous. Germline V gene lookup returns CDR1 SGHTA and CDR2 FQGNSA. CDR3 length equals 16 residues. Trimming removed 1 base from V and 3 bases from J, with 16 bases in between. The CDR3 bases are TGTGCCAGCAGCTTAGATCGCCTAACCTCAAACTACGAGCAGTACTTC. Residues: CASSLDRLTSNYEQYF.

This clonotype was seen ten or more times. In nucleotides, the CDR3 is TGTGCCAGCAGCTTAAACTGGGCGGGAGACGACGAGCAGTACTTC. Residues: CASSLNWAGDDEQYF. V is TRBV7-2 and J is TRBJ2-7, with TRBD2 matching over 7 bases. The CDR3 extends over 15 amino acids. V was pared by 2 bases and J by 5 bases, with 9 bases of the junction left unmatched. In germline, CDR1 is SGHTA, CDR2 FQGNSA.

This clonotype was recorded at least ten times. This chain uses TRBV5-1 with TRBJ2-1, with 9 bases lining up with TRBD2. The J segment lost 7 bases and the V segment lost 3 bases, leaving 14 bases of the junction unmatched. CDR1 SGHRS and CDR2 YFSETQ come from the germline V gene. The CDR3 has 17 residues. Here the CDR3 DNA reads TGCGCCAGCAGCTCTAGCGCGGGAGGGACTTGGGGGAATGAGCAGTTCTTC. This translates into CASSSSAGGTWGNEQFF.

This clonotype showed up many times. The J gene is TRBJ2-3, the V gene TRBV10-3; the match to TRBD2 covers 9 bases. The CDR3 runs 16 residues. Losses at the gene ends were 2 bases for V and 0 bases for J; bases not matched to a gene: 3. CDR1 and CDR2 (germline): ENHRY, SYGVKD. CDR3 sequence: CAISELAGLSTDTQYF. DNA of the CDR3: TGTGCCATCAGTGAGCTAGCGGGACTGAGCACAGATACGCAGTATTTT.

The chain combines TRBV5-1 with TRBJ1-5, with 11 positions matching TRBD1. The ends lost 5 bases at V and 7 bases at J; junction bases unmatched: 11. There are 16 residues in the CDR3. Germline values: CDR1 SGHRS, CDR2 YFSETQ. The CDR3 spells CASSPGTGGRGQPQHF. CDR3 bases: TGCGCCAGCAGTCCCGGGACAGGGGGTCGCGGACAGCCCCAGCATTTT.

This clonotype has ten or more counts. V and J are TRBV30 and TRBJ1-3, with D possibly matching TRBD1 (6 bases). CDR1 is GTSNPN, CDR2 SVGIG, per germline (reference sequence). Trimming pared 1 base from V and 2 bases from J, leaving 9 bases between. The CDR3 consists of 14 residues. The CDR3 protein is CAWSGTGTGNTIYF. The CDR3 DNA sequence: TGTGCCTGGAGTGGAACAGGGACTGGAAACACCATATATTTT.

This clonotype was counted a few times. V and J are TRBV5-8 and TRBJ1-2, with a possible D match to TRBD1 (6 bases). CDR1 is SGHTS, CDR2 YDEGEE, per germline. The CDR3 consists of 18 residues. The V end was cut by 4 bases, the J end by 4 bases, with 26 bases between. The CDR3 DNA reads TGTGCCAGCAGCCTTCAATCCGGGACACCAAACAGTATCTATGGCTACACCTTC. Its protein product is CASSLQSGTPNSIYGYTF.

The J gene is TRBJ1-3, the V gene TRBV4-1, with D uncertain. The CDR3 is made up of 15 amino acids. V was shortened by 0 bases and J by 4 bases, with 10 bases between the two germline ends. CDR1 and CDR2 (germline): MGHRA, YSYEKL. In nucleotides, the CDR3 is TGCGCCAGCAGCCAAGATGAGGGCGCGGGAAACACCATATATTTT. Its protein is CASSQDEGAGNTIYF.

The table lists this clonotype with many counts. The genes are TRBV6-1 and TRBJ2-2; D not certain. Germline CDR1 is MNHNS and CDR2 is SASEGT. V lost 2 bases to trimming and J lost 4 bases, with 11 bases between them. This CDR3 region has 15 residues. DNA of the CDR3: TGTGCCAGCAGTGAATACCTAGGTGGCACCGGGGAGCTGTTTTTT. Translation: CASSEYLGGTGELFF.

This clonotype was counted a few times. Given a much more abundant clone one base away, this may be a read error. The chain carries TRBV7-2 and TRBJ1-3; TRBD1 matches 7 bases. Germline V gene data show CDR1 as SGHTA and CDR2 as FQGNSA. The CDR3 length is 15 residues. DNA for the CDR3: TGTGTCAGCAGCTTAGGGGGCAGCACTGGAAACACCATATATTTT. This translates into CVSSLGGSTGNTIYF.

This clonotype has a count of ten or more. The chain is built from TRBV28 and TRBJ1-1; D uncertain. Germline assignment: CDR1 MDHEN and CDR2 SYDVKM. Trimming left V 6 bases short and J 0 bases short, with 8 bases between. The CDR3 is 13 residues long. The CDR3 DNA is TGTGCCAGCAGGAGAGTCATGAACACTGAAGCTTTCTTT. Protein product: CASRRVMNTEAFF.

This clonotype was picked up a small number of times. This chain joins TRBV19 and TRBJ2-3; 8 bases agree with TRBD2. From germline, CDR1 is LNHDA and CDR2 SQIVND (reference sequence). The CDR3 contains 20 residues. Losses at the gene ends were 2 bases for V and 0 bases for J; bases not matched to a gene: 16. In DNA form, the CDR3 reads TGTGCCAGTAGTATATACGGGACTAGGGGCTCCCCAACTAGCACAGATACGCAGTATTTT. It encodes CASSIYGTRGSPTSTDTQYF.

This clonotype was counted at least ten times. The V call is TRBV12-5, the J call TRBJ2-1; D unresolved. The CDR3 runs to 17 residues. From germline, CDR1 is LGHNT and CDR2 FRNRAP. Trimming stripped 2 bases from V and 0 bases from J, with 14 bases between. The CDR3 coding sequence is TGTGCTAGTGGTTTGAAGGCTTTCATGGGCTCCTACAATGAGCAGTTCTTC. It is translated as CASGLKAFMGSYNEQFF.

The table lists this clonotype with many counts. V gene TRBV6-6 combines with J gene TRBJ1-1; D is unclear. The CDR3 loop spans 10 amino acids. The germline gives CDR1 MNHNY, CDR2 SVGAGI (reference sequence). Trimming pared 0 bases from V and 11 bases from J, leaving 4 bases between. As DNA, the CDR3 is TGTGCCAGCAGTTACTCCCCTGCTTTCTTT. Its translation is CASSYSPAFF.

Details on this clonotype: With a much larger clone just one base away, this may be a read error. The J gene is TRBJ2-1, the V gene TRBV6-2 or TRBV6-3; TRBD2 is a possible D gene (6 bases). In germline, CDR1 is MNHEY, CDR2 SVGEGT. This CDR3 contains 14 residues. V was cut by 8 bases and J by 0 bases, with 11 bases left in between. DNA of the CDR3: TGTGCCAGCTACGGGCGGGGCTCCTACAATGAGCAGTTCTTC. This codes for CASYGRGSYNEQFF.

The rearrangement uses TRBV6-1 and TRBJ2-1; D may be TRBD2 (5 bases). V was trimmed by 7 bases and J by 5 bases, leaving 12 bases between them. The CDR3 runs 13 residues. Germline V gene sequence: CDR1 MNHNS, CDR2 SASEGT. CDR3 in DNA: TGTGCCAGCAAAAGGAGGACCAACAATGAGCAGTTCTTC. Protein sequence: CASKRRTNNEQFF.

This chain uses TRBV7-9 with TRBJ2-5, with D unresolved. This CDR3 is 16 amino acids long. CDR1 and CDR2 (germline): SEHNR, FQNEAQ (reference sequence). Trimming took off 5 bases at V and 1 base at J, with 17 bases between the two ends. The CDR3 spells CASSRNLGLGQETQYF. CDR3 bases: TGTGCCAGCAGCCGGAATCTCGGCTTGGGCCAAGAGACCCAGTACTTC.

In its sample, this clonotype was seen many times. The chain combines TRBV20-1 with TRBJ2-7; maybe TRBD2 (6 bases). This CDR3 region has 15 residues. CDR1 is DFQATT and CDR2 is SNEGSKA in the germline V gene (reference sequence). Trimming took off 3 bases at V and 1 base at J, with 16 bases between the two ends. CDR3 bases: TGCAGTGCTAGGGCACTTGGAGGGCCTTCCTACGAGCAGTACTTC. Translating gives CSARALGGPSYEQYF.

The chain combines TRBV5-1 with TRBJ2-2, with a weak D call TRBD2 (6 bases). V was cut by 4 bases and J by 7 bases, with 17 bases left in between. The CDR3 length is 15 residues. CDR1 is SGHRS, CDR2 YFSETQ, per germline. The CDR3 region has the DNA TGCGCCAGCAGCCTCCCGATCGGGGGAGGCGGGGAGCTGTTTTTT. Translated, it gives CASSLPIGGGGELFF.

The chain employs TRBV19 and TRBJ2-1; tentative D call: TRBD2 (6 bases). Germline V gene sequence: CDR1 LNHDA, CDR2 SQIVND (reference sequence). The V end was cut by 7 bases, the J end by 0 bases, with 19 bases between. The CDR3 totals 17 residues. The CDR3 spells CASIESAGTSSYNEQFF. CDR3 in DNA: TGTGCCAGTATCGAATCGGCGGGGACGAGCTCCTACAATGAGCAGTTCTTC.

This clonotype was counted at least ten times. This rearrangement joins TRBV12-3 or TRBV12-4 to TRBJ1-1; D remains ambiguous. The V and J ends lost 0 bases and 7 bases respectively, with 9 bases between them. This CDR3 is 13 amino acids long. CDR3 amino acids: CASSLADMVEAFF. CDR3 DNA: TGTGCCAGCAGTTTAGCCGACATGGTTGAAGCTTTCTTT.

The chain links TRBV5-6 to TRBJ2-7; D uncertain. Trimming took off 0 bases at V and 4 bases at J, with 14 bases between the two ends. CDR1 is SGHDT and CDR2 is YYEEEE in the germline V gene. The CDR3 contains 15 residues. CDR3 sequence reads: CASSLGLSDMYEQYF. CDR3 in DNA: TGTGCCAGCAGCTTGGGACTTTCGGATATGTACGAGCAGTACTTC.

This clonotype was counted at least ten times. The chain joins TRBV10-3 to TRBJ2-3; possible D gene TRBD2, 7 bases. There are 15 residues in the CDR3. Germline-derived CDR1 and CDR2 are ENHRY and SYGVKD. The V and J ends lost 4 bases and 5 bases respectively, with 16 bases between them. The CDR3 region has the DNA TGTGCCATCAGTGTGGGGGGGCAGGGGAAAGATACGCAGTATTTT. Its translation: CAISVGGQGKDTQYF.

Ten or more counts support this clonotype. The CDR3 spells CASSNGDYGYTF. The DNA for the CDR3 is TGTGCCAGCAGTAACGGCGACTATGGCTACACCTTC. This chain joins TRBV6-2 or TRBV6-3 and TRBJ1-2; D gene uncertain. V was trimmed by 5 bases and J by 3 bases, leaving 7 bases between them. The CDR3 length is 12 residues. The germline CDR1 and CDR2 sequences are MNHEY and SVGEGT.

This clonotype has ten or more counts. This rearrangement joins TRBV2 to TRBJ2-2; 8 bases map to TRBD2. V was clipped by 4 bases and J by 9 bases; unmatched bases: 13. This CDR3 has 16 residues. Germline assignment: CDR1 SNHLY and CDR2 FYNNEI. The CDR3 region is CASSVEGSGSRWELFF. In nucleotides, the CDR3 is TGTGCCAGCAGTGTAGAAGGGAGCGGGAGTAGGTGGGAGCTGTTTTTT. Variable domain in full (rest from reference TRBV2 and TRBJ2-2): EPEVTQTPSHQVTQMGQEVILRCVPISNHLYFYWYRQILGQKVEFLVSFYNNEISEKSEIFDDQFSVERPDGSNFTLKIRSTKLEDSAMYFCASSVEGSGSRWELFFGEGSRLTVL.

This chain connects TRBV6-1 to TRBJ1-6; D is uncertain. The V end was cut by 2 bases, the J end by 5 bases, with 16 bases between. Germline values: CDR1 MNHNS, CDR2 SASEGT. This CDR3 is 17 amino acids long. CDR3 amino acids: CASSERRLGGNNSPLHF. DNA for the CDR3: TGTGCCAGCAGTGAACGTCGATTGGGAGGGAATAATTCACCCCTCCACTTT.

This clonotype was detected many times. The gene calls are TRBV27 and TRBJ2-7, with D possibly TRBD1 on 6 matching bases. The CDR3 covers 13 residues. V gave up 10 bases and J gave up 7 bases, with 20 bases separating them. Germline CDR1 and CDR2: MNHEY and SMNVEV (reference sequence). The CDR3 sequence: CATTGQGLGEQYF. In DNA form, the CDR3 reads TGTGCCACCACGGGGCAGGGGTTGGGTGAGCAGTACTTC.

This clonotype has only a few counts. V gene TRBV20-1 combines with J gene TRBJ1-2, with a weak D call TRBD1 (6 bases). Trimming removed 0 bases at V and 0 bases at J, with 11 bases between. Germline CDR1 and CDR2: DFQATT and SNEGSKA (reference sequence). CDR3 length equals 15 residues. The CDR3 bases are TGCAGTGCTAGAGATCGGACAGCTACTAACTATGGCTACACCTTC. This translates into CSARDRTATNYGYTF.